Below are 23 T cell receptor beta chains sequenced from a single sample in a study of metastatic and nonmetastatic thyroid tumors. TCRdb re-called the PCR reads through MiXCR. This table has roughly 90,000 clones, 15% appearing once. Patients underwent thyroid surgery, and none had received any treatment before it. The sequenced sample was blood. The receptors shown here come from a female donor with papillary thyroid cancer or a benign thyroid nodule (not recorded which). Some clones in this sample may be carry-over from other donors' samples.

This clone was seen ten or more times. The chain joins TRBV6-4 to TRBJ1-2, with D unresolved. Trimming pared 6 bases from V and 0 bases from J, leaving 17 bases between. CDR3 length equals 16 residues. Looked up from germline, CDR1 is MRHNA and CDR2 is SNTAGT. Here the CDR3 reads CASSPDSKITNYGYTF. The CDR3 nucleotides are TGTGCCAGCAGCCCCGATTCGAAAATCACTAACTATGGCTACACCTTC.

This clone was seen repeatedly, ten times or more. The chain uses TRBV3-1 and TRBJ1-2; perhaps TRBD1 as D (6 bases). Trimming stripped 4 bases from V and 5 bases from J, with 14 bases between. The CDR3 loop spans 14 amino acids. Germline V gene data show CDR1 as LGHDT and CDR2 as YNNKEL (reference sequence). DNA of the CDR3: TGTGCCAGCAGCCCCGTGGAGGGGGAATATGGCTACACCTTC. Translated: CASSPVEGEYGYTF.

In the case of this clone: This may arise from a read error, as a much more abundant clone is one base away. The chain couples TRBV5-4 to TRBJ2-7; maybe TRBD1 (6 bases). Looked up from germline, CDR1 is SGHNT and CDR2 is YYREEE (reference sequence). Trimming took off 4 bases at V and 3 bases at J, with 17 bases between the two ends. CDR3 length equals 15 residues. The CDR3 nucleotides read TGTGCCAGCAGCCCTTTTGGGACACGAATCTACGAGCAGTACTTC. It is translated as CASSPFGTRIYEQYF.

In its sample, this clone was seen many times. This sample also contains other DNA sequences that code for the same CDR3. V and J are TRBV30 and TRBJ2-7; weak D call: TRBD2 (6 bases). This CDR3 region has 11 residues. The germline gives CDR1 GTSNPN, CDR2 SVGIG (reference sequence). V was pared by 2 bases and J by 4 bases, with 6 bases between. The CDR3, as DNA: TGTGCCTGGAGTCGGGGGTACGAGCAGTACTTC. Its protein product is CAWSRGYEQYF. Combining the CDR3 with reference TRBV30 and TRBJ2-7 gives the whole variable domain SQTIHQWPATLVQPVGSPLSLECTVEGTSNPNLYWYRQAAGRGLQLLFYSVGIGQISSEVPQNLSASRPQDRQFILSSKKLLLSDSGFYLCAWSRGYEQYFGPGTRLTVT.

In this sample, this clone turned up many times. The chain links TRBV6-1 to TRBJ1-5; the D is unclear. The ends were cut back, 2 bases at V and 10 bases at J, with 12 bases in the middle. Germline CDR1 reads MNHNS; CDR2 reads SASEGT. CDR3 length: 13 residues. The CDR3 DNA reads as TGTGCCAGCAGTGAAATGGCTGGGAGACCCCAGCATTTT. Protein: CASSEMAGRPQHF.

In its sample, this clone was seen many times. The V gene is TRBV7-9, the J gene TRBJ2-1; 9 bases are a match to TRBD1. J lost 8 bases, V lost 5 bases, and 13 bases had no gene match. The CDR3 runs to 16 residues. CDR1 is SEHNR and CDR2 is FQNEAQ in the germline V gene (reference sequence). The CDR3 nucleotides are TGTGCCAGCAGCGCCCCTCCGGGACAGGGTCTGTATGAGCAGTTCTTC. This gives the protein CASSAPPGQGLYEQFF.

Ten or more counts support this clone. A much larger clone differs by one base, so this may be a read error. V and J are TRBV19 and TRBJ1-4, with 9 bases identical to TRBD1. CDR1 is LNHDA and CDR2 is SQIVND in the germline V gene (reference sequence). The CDR3 totals 13 residues. The CDR3 protein is CASSGTGFGKLVF. The CDR3 bases are TGTGCCAGTAGTGGGACAGGGTTTGGAAAACTGGTTTTT.

This clone has a count of ten or more. This chain links TRBV4-1 with TRBJ2-7; no definite D call. CDR3 size: 16 residues. CDR1 MGHRA and CDR2 YSYEKL come from the germline V gene. Trimming removed 0 bases at V and 4 bases at J, with 16 bases between. The CDR3 DNA reads as TGCGCCAGCAGCCAAGATCATACAGCTCGACTTTACGAGCAGTACTTC. Residues: CASSQDHTARLYEQYF.

This clone was recorded many times. This chain connects TRBV20-1 to TRBJ1-5; D unclear. Trimming cost V 0 bases and J 1 base, with 13 bases left between them. Looked up from germline, CDR1 is DFQATT and CDR2 is SNEGSKA (reference sequence). CDR3 size: 16 residues. In DNA form, the CDR3 reads TGCAGTGCTAGAGATACTCTTCAGGACAGCAATCAGCCCCAGCATTTT. It yields the protein CSARDTLQDSNQPQHF.

This chain joins TRBV20-1 and TRBJ2-1; 7 nucleotides match TRBD2. CDR3 length equals 14 residues. Germline lookup yields CDR1 DFQATT and CDR2 SNEGSKA (reference sequence). V shed 6 bases, J shed 2 bases, and the junction held 7 bases outside the gene matches. The CDR3 region has the DNA TGCAGTGCCCCTAGCGGCGGGCCCTACAATGAGCAGTTCTTC. Its translation is CSAPSGGPYNEQFF.

This clone was detected many times. A much larger clone lies a single base off, so this may be a read error. The V gene is TRBV19, the J gene TRBJ2-5, with TRBD1 identical over 12 bases. The CDR3 contains 14 residues. V shed 10 bases, J shed 7 bases, and the junction held 10 bases outside the gene matches. Germline assignment: CDR1 LNHDA and CDR2 SQIVND (reference sequence). The CDR3 region has the DNA TGTGCCACGGGGGGACAGGGGGCCGAAGGGACCCAGTACTTC. This encodes CATGGQGAEGTQYF.

The CDR3 is CASSPWPVTDTQYF. CDR3 in DNA: TGTGCCAGCAGCCCGTGGCCCGTCACAGATACGCAGTATTTT. The chain combines TRBV9 with TRBJ2-3; no reliable D call. The germline V and J ends were trimmed by 4 bases and 2 bases, with 11 bases remaining between them. Per germline, CDR1 SGDLS and CDR2 YYNGEE. This CDR3 is built from 14 residues.

This clone was detected once. This may be a read error: a much more frequent sequence differs by one nucleotide. CDR3 nucleotides: TGTGCCAGCAGCTCCGAGGGACGGAAGCAAGAGACCCAGTACTTC. Translated, it gives CASSSEGRKQETQYF. The chain recombines TRBV9 with TRBJ2-5, with D perhaps being TRBD1 or TRBD2 (5 bases each). The CDR3 totals 15 residues. The germline V gene encodes CDR1 SGDLS and CDR2 YYNGEE. The V end was cut by 4 bases, the J end by 2 bases, with 15 bases between.

This clone was seen ten or more times. This chain uses TRBV28 with TRBJ1-5; TRBD1 agrees at 8 bases. Germline CDR1 and CDR2: MDHEN and SYDVKM. Trimming removed 5 bases from V and 0 bases from J; junction bases left unmatched: 15. The CDR3 has 19 amino acids. The CDR3 reads CASSRDRLQGVNSNQPQHF. CDR3 nucleotide sequence: TGTGCCAGCAGTCGGGACAGGTTACAGGGGGTTAATAGCAATCAGCCCCAGCATTTT. Complete variable domain (other parts from reference TRBV28 and TRBJ1-5): DVKVTQSSRYLVKRTGEKVFLECVQDMDHENMFWYRQDPGLGLRLIYFSYDVKMKEKGDIPEGYSVSREKKERFSLILESASTNQTSMYLCASSRDRLQGVNSNQPQHFGDGTRLSIL.

This clone showed up just a few times. This may stem from a read error, because a much larger clone lies one nucleotide away. The chain employs TRBV11-2 and TRBJ2-7; tentatively, D is TRBD1 (6 bases). The CDR3 has 13 amino acids. CDR1 is SGHAT and CDR2 is FQNNGV in the germline V gene. Trimming pared 1 base from V and 12 bases from J, leaving 16 bases between. In nucleotides, the CDR3 is TGTGCCAGCAGCTTAGTGGCAGGGGCCCAAGGGTACTTC. This codes for CASSLVAGAQGYF.

This clone occurred many times. The chain joins TRBV3-1 to TRBJ1-1, with 7 bases fitting TRBD1. The CDR3 totals 13 residues. V shed 5 bases, J shed 7 bases, and the junction held 7 bases outside the gene matches. The germline CDR1 and CDR2 sequences are LGHDT and YNNKEL (reference sequence). CDR3 coding DNA: TGTGCCAGCAGCAGACAGGGACTGGTTGAAGCTTTCTTT. It specifies CASSRQGLVEAFF.

This clone was counted at least ten times. This rearrangement joins TRBV19 to TRBJ1-6, with D possibly being TRBD1 (6 bases). The CDR3 runs 13 residues. The V gene lost 5 bases and the J gene lost 7 bases, with 9 bases spanning the gap. Germline CDR1 reads LNHDA; CDR2 reads SQIVND (reference sequence). CDR3 bases: TGTGCCAGTAGTCCAACAGGGAATTCACCCCTCCACTTT. This translates into CASSPTGNSPLHF.

This clone occurred many times. This chain connects TRBV18 to TRBJ2-1; D gene ambiguous. Germline assignment: CDR1 KGHSH and CDR2 LQKENI. The length of the CDR3 is 11 residues. The V end lost 6 bases, the J end lost 8 bases, and 8 bases lay between the germline ends. The CDR3 DNA sequence: TGTGCCAGCTCGGAAGACGATGAGCAGTTCTTC. Its protein product is CASSEDDEQFF.

This clone has a handful of counts. The final CDR3 position lacks the conserved phenylalanine or tryptophan, pointing to a likely read error. The chain employs TRBV19 and TRBJ1-1; no firm D call. Germline V gives CDR1 LNHDA, CDR2 SQIVND (reference sequence). The CDR3 extends over 12 amino acids. Trimming took off 5 bases at V and 7 bases at J, with 11 bases between the two ends. The CDR3 here is CASSLYRGEAFS. The DNA for the CDR3 is TGTGCCAGTAGTCTATATCGGGGTGAAGCTTTCTCT.

About this clone itself: A single base separates this from a much larger clone, so it may be a read error. The J gene is TRBJ2-2, the V gene TRBV4-1; TRBD1 aligns across 7 bases. Germline-derived CDR1 and CDR2 are MGHRA and YSYEKL. J gave up 5 bases and V 3 bases, and 9 bases lay outside the gene matches. The CDR3 is made up of 16 amino acids. As DNA, the CDR3 is TGCGCCAGCAGCCAGCCCGTGACAGGGATAACCGGGGAGCTGTTTTTT. Translated: CASSQPVTGITGELFF.

This clone was recorded many times. It may be a read error: a sequence one base away is much more abundant. Other DNA sequences of this sample code for an identical CDR3. The chain couples TRBV12-3 or TRBV12-4 to TRBJ2-3; maybe TRBD1 (6 bases). CDR3 length: 15 residues. With 2 bases removed from V and 3 bases from J, the gap between germline ends came to 12 bases. CDR3 sequence reads: CASSLSGHFTDTQYF. The CDR3 DNA is TGTGCCAGCAGTTTATCGGGACACTTTACAGATACGCAGTATTTT.

Ten or more counts support this clone. The chain has TRBV9 and TRBJ2-6, with D unresolved. This CDR3 has 15 residues. Trimming removed 2 bases from V and 1 base from J, with 7 bases in between. Germline V lookup: CDR1 SGDLS, CDR2 YYNGEE. For the CDR3, the DNA is TGTGCCAGCAGCGTCGGAGATTCTGGGGCCAACGTCCTGACTTTC. It is translated as CASSVGDSGANVLTF. Filled out from reference TRBV9 and TRBJ2-6, the complete variable domain reads DSGVTQTPKHLITATGQRVTLRCSPRSGDLSVYWYQQSLDQGLQFLIQYYNGEERAKGNILERFSAQQFPDLHSELNLSSLELGDSALYFCASSVGDSGANVLTFGAGSRLTVL.

For the CDR3, the DNA is TGTGCCACCCGGTCCAGGTGCCACTCCTACGAGCAGTACTTC. This encodes CATRSRCHSYEQYF. The chain is built from TRBV6-1 and TRBJ2-7; D is unresolved. V gave up 10 bases and J gave up 0 bases, with 16 bases separating them. The CDR3 extends over 14 amino acids. Germline V gives CDR1 MNHNS, CDR2 SASEGT.